The next 16 T cell receptor beta chains were all read from a single sample in a study of Ad26.COV2.S vaccination and SARS-CoV-2 variants. Libraries were prepared by immunoSEQ multiplex PCR; TCRdb keeps only in-frame clonotypes and omits some of them. The sample consists of roughly 320,000 clones, 86% of them appearing once. The treatment: some 20 received Ad26.COV2.S at low or high dose, single or two shots; roughly five received placebo; per-sample allocation not given. All samples were drawn on day 63, counting from the first vaccine or placebo injection. The input for sequencing was peripheral blood, taken in a trial of Ad26.COV2.S vaccine versus placebo. Receptor source: a person aged 18-60 years who received the Ad26.COV2.S COVID-19 vaccine or a placebo.

This clone was recorded once. The chain links TRBV10-2 to TRBJ1-3; D gene unclear. The CDR3 contains 18 residues. Trimming cost V 3 bases and J 0 bases, with 18 bases left between them. The germline V gene encodes CDR1 WSHSY and CDR2 SAAADI. In DNA form, the CDR3 reads TGCGCCAGCAGTGATTTAGCGGGAGCGATGGGCTCTGGAAACACCATATATTTT. Its translation is CASSDLAGAMGSGNTIYF.

The chain combines TRBV2 with TRBJ2-7, with D maybe TRBD1 (6 bases). V lost 10 bases to trimming and J lost 2 bases, with 12 bases between them. Germline CDR1 reads SNHLY; CDR2 reads FYNNEI. This CDR3 comprises 12 residues. The CDR3 coding sequence is TGTGCCACCCGACAGGCCACCTACGAGCAGTACTTC. It encodes CATRQATYEQYF.

The CDR3 nucleotides are TGTGCCTTTAGCGGGGGGACAGATACGCAGTATTTT. It codes for CAFSGGTDTQYF. This chain connects TRBV30 to TRBJ2-3; 10 nucleotides agree with TRBD2. Germline trimming cut 7 bases from V and 3 bases from J; bases unmatched to any gene: 1. Germline V lookup: CDR1 GTSNPN, CDR2 SVGIG (reference sequence). The CDR3 covers 12 residues.

The V and J genes are TRBV4-3 and TRBJ2-1; TRBD1 agrees at 7 bases. The length of the CDR3 is 17 residues. The germline gives CDR1 LGHNA, CDR2 YSLEER. The V gene end was trimmed by 4 bases and the J gene end by 6 bases; junction bases not matched to a gene: 15. The CDR3 DNA sequence: TGCGCCAGCAGCCGCAACCTAGGGGGCAGAGAGAGCAATGAGCAGTTCTTC. Protein sequence: CASSRNLGGRESNEQFF.

This sequence joins TRBV6-6 and TRBJ1-2, with 8 bases lining up with TRBD1. Per the germline V gene, CDR1 is MNHNY and CDR2 is SVGAGI (reference sequence). Germline trimming cut 7 bases from V and 3 bases from J; bases unmatched to any gene: 4. The CDR3 extends over 13 amino acids. The CDR3 bases are TGTGCCAGCAACCTGGACAGGGACTATGGCTACACCTTC. It translates to CASNLDRDYGYTF.

This chain uses TRBV30 with TRBJ1-2; weak D call: TRBD1 (6 bases). The germline V gene has CDR1 GTSNPN and CDR2 SVGIG (reference sequence). This CDR3 region has 14 residues. V lost 0 bases, J lost 6 bases, and 14 bases lay in between. CDR3 residues: CAWSVRQGSDGYTF. The CDR3 bases are TGTGCCTGGAGTGTACGTCAGGGGTCAGATGGCTACACCTTC.

This chain uses TRBV15 with TRBJ2-7; D possibly corresponds to TRBD1 (6 bases). The germline V gene encodes CDR1 LNHNV and CDR2 YYDKDF (reference sequence). The V gene lost 1 base and the J gene lost 7 bases, with 11 bases spanning the gap. The CDR3 runs to 13 residues. The CDR3 loop is CATSRAVDREQYF. Here the CDR3 DNA reads TGTGCCACCAGCAGAGCGGTGGACAGAGAGCAGTACTTC. Complete variable domain (other parts from reference TRBV15 and TRBJ2-7): DAMVIQNPRYQVTQFGKPVTLSCSQTLNHNVMYWYQQKSSQAPKLLFHYYDKDFNNEADTPDNFQSRRPNTSFCFLDIRSPGLGDTAMYLCATSRAVDREQYFGPGTRLTVT.

The chain recombines TRBV9 with TRBJ2-7, with D possibly being TRBD1 or TRBD2 (5 bases each). Germline V lookup: CDR1 SGDLS, CDR2 YYNGEE. The V and J ends lost 0 bases and 4 bases respectively, with 11 bases between them. The CDR3 runs to 14 residues. The CDR3 nucleotides read TGTGCCAGCAGCGTAGAGCCAGGGACGTACGAGCAGTACTTC. It translates to CASSVEPGTYEQYF.

V usage is TRBV10-3 and J usage is TRBJ2-2; tentatively, D is TRBD2 (6 bases). V lost 3 bases, J lost 8 bases, and 16 bases lay in between. The V gene's germline CDR1 is ENHRY and CDR2 SYGVKD. The CDR3 runs to 15 residues. The CDR3 here is CAISDSRLVSGELFF. In nucleotides, the CDR3 is TGTGCCATCAGTGATTCCCGACTAGTTTCTGGGGAGCTGTTTTTT.

The chain recombines TRBV6-5 with TRBJ1-2; D is possibly TRBD1 (5 bases). This CDR3 comprises 15 residues. V was shortened by 0 bases and J by 2 bases, with 10 bases between the two germline ends. Germline V gene sequence: CDR1 MNHEY, CDR2 SVGAGI. CDR3 DNA: TGTGCCAGCAGTTACTCAAGGGGACTGAACTATGGCTACACCTTC. This codes for CASSYSRGLNYGYTF.

The count of this clone is one. V usage is TRBV7-2 and J usage is TRBJ1-2; D not resolved. The CDR3 has 12 amino acids. V lost 6 bases and J lost 8, with 13 bases in between. CDR1 SGHTA and CDR2 FQGNSA come from the germline V gene. The CDR3 DNA follows: TGTGCCAGCAGAAACAAGGGCGACGGCTACACCTTC. It is translated as CASRNKGDGYTF.

This clone was detected only once. The V and J genes are TRBV5-8 and TRBJ2-1; TRBD2 matches 8 bases. The CDR3 contains 19 residues. The ends lost 4 bases at V and 5 bases at J; junction bases unmatched: 20. Germline-derived CDR1 and CDR2 are SGHTS and YDEGEE. Here the CDR3 DNA reads TGTGCCAGCAGCCCCTGGACTAGCTGGGTCAACAACTTAAACAATGAGCAGTTCTTC. Amino acids: CASSPWTSWVNNLNNEQFF. Supplemented by reference TRBV5-8 and TRBJ2-1, the full variable domain reads EAGVTQSPTHLIKTRGQQATLRCSPISGHTSVYWYQQALGLGLQFLLWYDEGEERNRGNFPPRFSGRQFPNYSSELNVNALELEDSALYLCASSPWTSWVNNLNNEQFFGPGTRLTVL.

The chain links TRBV7-2 to TRBJ2-2, with a possible D match to TRBD1 (6 bases). Trimming left V 3 bases short and J 5 bases short, with 7 bases between. The CDR3 spans 13 residues. The germline CDR1 and CDR2 sequences are SGHTA and FQGNSA. The CDR3 nucleotides read TGTGCCAGCAGCTTCGGACAGACCGGGGAGCTGTTTTTT. Translated: CASSFGQTGELFF.

The chain recombines TRBV11-2 with TRBJ1-3, with a tentative D call TRBD1 (5 bases). The germline V and J ends were trimmed by 6 bases and 8 bases, with 20 bases remaining between them. The CDR3 extends over 15 amino acids. Germline V CDR1 and CDR2: SGHAT, FQNNGV. CDR3 nucleotides: TGTGCCAGCAGGGCTGGGACTGCACGTAGGGACACCATATATTTT. Protein: CASRAGTARRDTIYF.

The chain links TRBV29-1 to TRBJ2-3; no definite D call. The V and J ends lost 3 bases and 2 bases respectively, with 12 bases between them. The CDR3 runs 14 residues. Germline CDR1 reads SQVTM; CDR2 reads ANQGSEA. In DNA form, the CDR3 reads TGCAGCGTTGATGTACAGATCTACACAGATACGCAGTATTTT. Protein: CSVDVQIYTDTQYF.

CDR3 in amino acids: CASSLRGTRNTEAFF. For the CDR3, the DNA is TGTGCCAGCAGCTTAAGAGGGACAAGGAACACTGAAGCTTTCTTT. The chain employs TRBV7-2 and TRBJ1-1, with D possibly TRBD1 on 6 matching bases. Germline V gene sequence: CDR1 SGHTA, CDR2 FQGNSA. The V gene lost 2 bases and the J gene lost 1 base, with 11 bases spanning the gap. The CDR3 is 15 residues long. The complete variable domain, with remaining parts taken from reference TRBV7-2 and TRBJ1-1, reads GAGVSQSPSNKVTEKGKDVELRCDPISGHTALYWYRQSLGQGLEFLIYFQGNSAPDKSGLPSDRFSAERTGGSVSTLTIQRTQQEDSAVYLCASSLRGTRNTEAFFGQGTRLTVV.